These 29 T cell receptor beta chains originate from one sample sequenced in a study of T cells in localized non-small cell lung cancer. Generated by immunoSEQ multiplex PCR, the TCRdb table keeps only in-frame clones and is missing some. The sample records about 11,000 clones, around nine tenths being singletons. The material sequenced was peripheral blood, taken before any cancer treatment. These receptors were taken from a male donor at least 60 years old with stage III lung adenocarcinoma.

V gene TRBV15 combines with J gene TRBJ1-5, with D perhaps TRBD1 (6 bases). V was clipped by 0 bases and J by 5 bases, with 11 bases between them. The germline CDR1 and CDR2 sequences are LNHNV and YYDKDF (reference sequence). The CDR3 has 15 residues. The CDR3 region is CATSRDRGADQPQHF. Here the CDR3 DNA reads TGTGCCACCAGCAGAGATCGGGGGGCAGATCAGCCCCAGCATTTT.

The chain uses TRBV7-8 and TRBJ1-5; D not certain. The CDR3 has 14 amino acids. CDR1 SGHVS and CDR2 FQNEAQ come from the germline V gene. Trimming shortened V by 4 bases and J by 0 bases, and 7 bases separated the two germline ends. Written as DNA, the CDR3 is TGTGCCAGCAGCTCTCAATATAGCAATCAGCCCCAGCATTTT. Its translation is CASSSQYSNQPQHF.

The V call is TRBV5-1, the J call TRBJ2-6; 9 nucleotides align to TRBD2. The CDR3 runs 18 residues. Trimming at V came to 6 bases and at J to 1 base, leaving 11 bases not matched to a gene. Germline CDR1 reads SGHRS; CDR2 reads YFSETQ. CDR3 in amino acids: CASKRAASGESGANVLTF. The CDR3 coding sequence is TGCGCCAGCAAGAGGGCGGCTAGCGGGGAATCTGGGGCCAACGTCCTGACTTTC.

This clone appeared a single time. The genes are TRBV18 and TRBJ2-5; D may be TRBD1 (6 bases). V lost 4 bases and J lost 2, with 8 bases in between. The CDR3 has 13 amino acids. Germline loops: CDR1 KGHSH, CDR2 LQKENI. The CDR3 loop is CASSRTDQETQYF. CDR3 nucleotide sequence: TGTGCCAGCTCACGGACAGATCAAGAGACCCAGTACTTC.

CDR3 DNA: TGTGCCAGCAGCTTGGGCGTGGGGTTCGGCGAGCAGTACTTC. It yields the protein CASSLGVGFGEQYF. This rearrangement joins TRBV11-2 to TRBJ2-7, with D uncertain. CDR1 SGHAT and CDR2 FQNNGV come from the germline V gene. This CDR3 spans 14 amino acids. Trimming took off 3 bases at V and 6 bases at J, with 15 bases between the two ends.

This chain links TRBV25-1 with TRBJ2-1; unclear D gene. The germline V and J ends were trimmed by 8 bases and 8 bases, with 19 bases remaining between them. This CDR3 region has 14 residues. Germline V gene sequence: CDR1 MGHDK, CDR2 SYGVNS. CDR3 sequence (DNA): TGTGCCAGCTCACCGGGCCAAGGGAAACATGAGCAGTTCTTC. The encoded protein is CASSPGQGKHEQFF.

This clone was detected only once. The same CDR3 can be traced to other DNA sequences in this sample. The rearrangement uses TRBV30 and TRBJ1-3; 7 bases map to TRBD1. CDR3 length equals 15 residues. Germline V lookup: CDR1 GTSNPN, CDR2 SVGIG (reference sequence). V shed 3 bases, J shed 0 bases, and the junction held 5 bases outside the gene matches. CDR3 DNA sequence: TGTGCCTGGAGCCGGGACAGCGGCTCTGGAAACACCATATATTTT. This sequence encodes CAWSRDSGSGNTIYF.

This chain joins TRBV6-6 and TRBJ2-3; D remains unclear. Trimming stripped 6 bases from V and 2 bases from J, with 9 bases between. From germline, CDR1 is MNHNY and CDR2 SVGAGI (reference sequence). The CDR3 is 13 amino acids. This CDR3 is CASRPTSTDTQYF. CDR3 nucleotide sequence: TGTGCCAGCAGACCGACTTCCACAGATACGCAGTATTTT.

This chain uses TRBV11-2 with TRBJ2-1; 7 bases fit TRBD1. Trimming took 5 bases from V and 3 from J; bases not matched to a gene: 7. The CDR3 is 15 amino acids. CDR1 and CDR2 (germline): SGHAT, FQNNGV. The CDR3 spells CASSHGQADYNEQFF. In DNA, the CDR3 is TGTGCCAGCAGCCACGGACAGGCTGACTACAATGAGCAGTTCTTC.

The V gene is TRBV5-4, the J gene TRBJ2-2, with D hard to call. The V end was cut by 1 base, the J end by 6 bases, with 13 bases between. Per germline, CDR1 SGHNT and CDR2 YYREEE (reference sequence). There are 15 residues in the CDR3. The chain's CDR3 is CASSLSTRNSGELFF. In nucleotides, the CDR3 is TGTGCCAGCAGCTTGTCGACACGAAATTCCGGGGAGCTGTTTTTT. The full variable domain, its missing parts supplied by reference TRBV5-4 and TRBJ2-2, is ETGVTQSPTHLIKTRGQQVTLRCSSQSGHNTVSWYQQALGQGPQFIFQYYREEENGRGNFPPRFSGLQFPNYSSELNVNALELDDSALYLCASSLSTRNSGELFFGEGSRLTVL.

The V call is TRBV19, the J call TRBJ2-1; perhaps TRBD2 as D (5 bases). This CDR3 region has 12 residues. Trimming left V 4 bases short and J 12 bases short, with 13 bases between. CDR1 is LNHDA and CDR2 is SQIVND in the germline V gene (reference sequence). CDR3 sequence reads: CASSNVAGGQFF. In DNA form, the CDR3 reads TGTGCCAGTAGTAACGTTGCGGGCGGGCAGTTCTTC.

The V and J genes are TRBV11-3 and TRBJ2-3, with 7 bases matching TRBD2. Germline V gene data show CDR1 as SGHNT and CDR2 as YENEEA. Trimming took 4 bases from V and 3 from J; bases not matched to a gene: 7. The CDR3 length is 15 residues. In nucleotides, the CDR3 is TGTGCCAGCAGCTCCGGGGAGGGAGAAACAGATACGCAGTATTTT. As protein: CASSSGEGETDTQYF.

The V and J genes are TRBV6-7 and TRBJ2-7; D call uncertain. TRBV6-7 is sorted into the ORF group, with uncertain function. This CDR3 spans 14 amino acids. V lost 6 bases to trimming and J lost 0 bases, with 12 bases between them. The CDR3 loop reads CASSLITVSYEQYF. CDR3 DNA sequence: TGTGCCAGCAGCCTTATTACCGTCTCCTACGAGCAGTACTTC.

The V call is TRBV9, the J call TRBJ1-1, with D uncertain. Trimming cost V 0 bases and J 2 bases, with 11 bases left between them. The germline CDR1 and CDR2 sequences are SGDLS and YYNGEE. CDR3 length equals 15 residues. CDR3 sequence reads: CASSVATGLNTEAFF. For the CDR3, the DNA is TGTGCCAGCAGCGTAGCTACGGGCTTAAACACTGAAGCTTTCTTT.

This rearrangement joins TRBV5-1 to TRBJ2-7; no clear D gene. The V and J ends lost 1 base and 5 bases respectively, with 7 bases between them. The CDR3 consists of 12 residues. Germline lookup yields CDR1 SGHRS and CDR2 YFSETQ. As DNA, the CDR3 is TGCGCCAGCAGCTTGAATCGAAACGAGCAGTACTTC. It encodes CASSLNRNEQYF.

This rearrangement joins TRBV18 to TRBJ2-7; D could derive from TRBD1 or TRBD2 (5 bases each). There are 13 residues in the CDR3. Looked up from germline, CDR1 is KGHSH and CDR2 is LQKENI. With 6 bases removed from V and 6 bases from J, the gap between germline ends came to 15 bases. DNA for the CDR3: TGTGCCAGCTCCGATGGGGGTAAGCCCGAGCAGTACTTC. Protein product: CASSDGGKPEQYF. Filled out from reference TRBV18 and TRBJ2-7, the complete variable domain reads NAGVMQNPRHLVRRRGQEARLRCSPMKGHSHVYWYRQLPEEGLKFMVYLQKENIIDESGMPKERFSAEFPKEGPSILRIQQVVRGDSAAYFCASSDGGKPEQYFGPGTRLTVT.

The V gene is TRBV14, the J gene TRBJ2-7; 11 positions match TRBD1. The CDR3 length is 17 residues. CDR1 and CDR2 (germline): SGHDN, FVKESK. V dropped 2 bases and J dropped 5; count of bases not matched to a gene: 11. The chain's CDR3 is CASSQRGRTGGQNEQYF. In DNA, the CDR3 is TGTGCCAGCAGCCAACGCGGAAGGACAGGGGGCCAGAACGAGCAGTACTTC.

The J gene is TRBJ2-1, the V gene TRBV2; 8 bases fit TRBD1. The CDR3 is made up of 16 amino acids. Germline V gene sequence: CDR1 SNHLY, CDR2 FYNNEI. J gave up 0 bases and V 6 bases, and 7 bases lay outside the gene matches. In nucleotides, the CDR3 is TGTGCCAGCAGCGGGACAGGTTCCAGCTCCTACAATGAGCAGTTCTTC. It yields the protein CASSGTGSSSYNEQFF.

The chain joins TRBV21-1 to TRBJ2-7; the table's D call, TRBD1, was not checked against the DNA. TRBV21-1 is a recognized pseudogene. The CDR3 is made up of 15 amino acids. For the CDR3, the DNA is TGTGCCAGCAGCAAATGGACGGACACTTTCTACGAGCAGTACTTC. Its protein is CASSKWTDTFYEQYF.

The chain has TRBV5-1 and TRBJ1-2, with D tentatively TRBD1 (5 bases). Trimming cost V 4 bases and J 4 bases, with 35 bases left between them. Germline values: CDR1 SGHRS, CDR2 YFSETQ. The CDR3 has 21 amino acids. The CDR3 is CASSKTTQGWQDLSRVYGYTF. The CDR3 DNA sequence: TGCGCCAGCAGCAAAACGACTCAGGGATGGCAGGATCTTTCGCGTGTCTATGGCTACACCTTC.

This clone was recorded a few times. The chain links TRBV28 to TRBJ2-7; tentative D call: TRBD2 (6 bases). The V and J ends lost 7 bases and 2 bases respectively, with 21 bases between them. Germline V gene lookup returns CDR1 MDHEN and CDR2 SYDVKM. The CDR3 totals 16 residues. The CDR3 is CASTLYRTGAPYEQYF. The CDR3 region has the DNA TGTGCCAGCACCCTGTACAGGACGGGAGCACCCTACGAGCAGTACTTC.

The gene calls are TRBV30 and TRBJ1-1; D gene ambiguous. The V gene's germline CDR1 is GTSNPN and CDR2 SVGIG (reference sequence). The CDR3 runs to 12 residues. Trimming shortened V by 1 base and J by 7 bases, and 10 bases separated the two germline ends. CDR3 amino acids: CAWSEGWGEAFF. The CDR3 DNA reads as TGTGCCTGGAGTGAAGGGTGGGGTGAAGCTTTCTTT.

The chain employs TRBV5-8 and TRBJ2-7, with 10 bases that match TRBD1. The CDR3 extends over 16 amino acids. V gave up 3 bases and J gave up 1 base; unmatched junction bases: 7. Germline CDR1 reads SGHTS; CDR2 reads YDEGEE. Here the CDR3 reads CASSSPDRGTSYEQYF. As DNA, the CDR3 is TGTGCCAGCAGCTCCCCGGACAGGGGGACATCCTACGAGCAGTACTTC.

This clone is termed large. The rearrangement uses TRBV7-9 and TRBJ2-1; 7 bases are shared with TRBD2. The length of the CDR3 is 14 residues. V shed 4 bases, J shed 6 bases, and the junction held 6 bases outside the gene matches. The V gene's germline CDR1 is SEHNR and CDR2 FQNEAQ (reference sequence). Here the CDR3 reads CASSSSGDGNEQFF. The CDR3 bases are TGTGCCAGCAGCTCCAGCGGGGACGGCAATGAGCAGTTCTTC.

This clone was detected only once. Here the CDR3 DNA reads TGTGCCAGCAGTGAATATGGGGGTGGTCAGCCCCAGCATTTT. It encodes CASSEYGGGQPQHF. The gene calls are TRBV25-1 and TRBJ1-5; possibly TRBD1 for D (5 bases). With 0 bases removed from V and 6 bases from J, the gap between germline ends came to 9 bases. The CDR3 runs 14 residues. The germline V gene has CDR1 MGHDK and CDR2 SYGVNS.

The J gene is TRBJ1-1, the V gene TRBV7-1; the D is unclear. TRBV7-1 is known as an ORF, though its function is uncertain. The CDR3 has 15 amino acids. With 5 bases removed from V and 2 bases from J, the gap between germline ends came to 15 bases. For the CDR3, the DNA is TGTGCCAGCAGCCACGCCCTCGGGCCAAACACTGAAGCTTTCTTT. Its translation is CASSHALGPNTEAFF.

In its sample, this clone was seen once. J is TRBJ1-5 and V is TRBV11-2; no clear D. From germline, CDR1 is SGHAT and CDR2 FQNNGV. V lost 5 bases and J 3 bases, leaving 8 bases between the germline ends. The CDR3 is 13 amino acids. The CDR3 DNA sequence: TGTGCCAGCAGCCCTAACCTCAATCAGCCCCAGCATTTT. This sequence encodes CASSPNLNQPQHF.

This clone was found a few times. The identical CDR3 is also encoded by other nucleotide sequences in the sample. The gene calls are TRBV27 and TRBJ1-5, with D possibly TRBD1 on 6 matching bases. The CDR3 runs to 14 residues. CDR1 and CDR2 from the germline V gene are MNHEY and SMNVEV (reference sequence). V was trimmed by 5 bases and J by 0 bases, leaving 8 bases between them. CDR3 in amino acids: CASSHRDSNQPQHF. The CDR3 DNA reads TGTGCCAGCAGTCACAGGGATAGCAATCAGCCCCAGCATTTT.

The J gene is TRBJ1-1, the V gene TRBV28; the D is unclear. The CDR3 length is 12 residues. V lost 6 bases and J lost 2, with 7 bases in between. The germline CDR1 and CDR2 sequences are MDHEN and SYDVKM. The CDR3 DNA reads as TGTGCCAGCAGGATAGGAAACACTGAAGCTTTCTTT. Encoded protein: CASRIGNTEAFF. The full variable domain, its missing parts supplied by reference TRBV28 and TRBJ1-1, is DVKVTQSSRYLVKRTGEKVFLECVQDMDHENMFWYRQDPGLGLRLIYFSYDVKMKEKGDIPEGYSVSREKKERFSLILESASTNQTSMYLCASRIGNTEAFFGQGTRLTVV.